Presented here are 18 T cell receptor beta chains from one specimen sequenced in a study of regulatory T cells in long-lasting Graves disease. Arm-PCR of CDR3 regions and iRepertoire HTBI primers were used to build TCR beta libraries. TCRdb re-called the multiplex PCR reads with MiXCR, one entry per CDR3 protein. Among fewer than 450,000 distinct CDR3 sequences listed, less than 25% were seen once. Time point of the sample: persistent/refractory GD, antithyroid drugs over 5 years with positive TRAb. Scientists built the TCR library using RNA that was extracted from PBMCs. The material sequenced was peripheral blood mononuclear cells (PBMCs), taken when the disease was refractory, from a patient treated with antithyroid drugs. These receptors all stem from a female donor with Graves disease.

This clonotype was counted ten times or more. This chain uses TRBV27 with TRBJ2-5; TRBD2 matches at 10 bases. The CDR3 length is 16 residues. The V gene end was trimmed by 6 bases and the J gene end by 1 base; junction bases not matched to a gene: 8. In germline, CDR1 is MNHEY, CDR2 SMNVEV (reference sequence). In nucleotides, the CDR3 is TGTGCCAGCAGCTTACGAGCGGGGGGGCTCCAAGAGACCCAGTACTTC. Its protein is CASSLRAGGLQETQYF.

In nucleotides, the CDR3 is TGTGCCAGCAGTCTAGGTCATCCAGGGGGTCAGCCCCAGCATTTT. This encodes CASSLGHPGGQPQHF. The chain uses TRBV7-3 and TRBJ1-5, with 7 nucleotides matching TRBD1. Germline V gives CDR1 SGHTA, CDR2 FQGTGA. The CDR3 extends over 15 amino acids. With 6 bases clipped from V and 6 bases from J, the junction kept 11 bases outside the gene matches.

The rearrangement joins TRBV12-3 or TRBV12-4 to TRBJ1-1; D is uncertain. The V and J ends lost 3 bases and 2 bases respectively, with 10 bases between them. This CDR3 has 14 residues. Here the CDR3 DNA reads TGTGCCAGCAGTTTTGCAGTGAAAAACACTGAAGCTTTCTTT. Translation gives CASSFAVKNTEAFF.

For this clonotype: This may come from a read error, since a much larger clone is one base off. CDR3 amino acids: CASSYSRDSYPYEQYF. CDR3 nucleotides: TGTGCCAGCAGTTACTCCCGGGACAGTTACCCCTACGAGCAGTACTTC. V gene TRBV6-5 combines with J gene TRBJ2-7; 7 bases match TRBD1. The CDR3 is 16 amino acids. Germline V gene data show CDR1 as MNHEY and CDR2 as SVGAGI. Trimming at V came to 0 bases and at J to 2 bases, leaving 7 bases not matched to a gene.

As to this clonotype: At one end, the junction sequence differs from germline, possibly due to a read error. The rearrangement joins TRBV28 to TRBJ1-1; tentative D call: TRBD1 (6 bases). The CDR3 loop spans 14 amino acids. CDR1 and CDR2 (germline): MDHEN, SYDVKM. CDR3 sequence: CASSFSGVNTEALF. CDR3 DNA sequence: TGTGCCAGCAGCTTCTCAGGGGTGAACACTGAAGCTCTCTTT.

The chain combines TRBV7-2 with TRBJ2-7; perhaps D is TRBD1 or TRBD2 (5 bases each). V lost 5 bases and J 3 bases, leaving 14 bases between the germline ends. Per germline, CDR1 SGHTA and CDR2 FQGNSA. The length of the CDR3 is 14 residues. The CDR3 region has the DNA TGTGCCAGCAGCCCTGGGGACGTTTTCTACGAGCAGTACTTC. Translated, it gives CASSPGDVFYEQYF.

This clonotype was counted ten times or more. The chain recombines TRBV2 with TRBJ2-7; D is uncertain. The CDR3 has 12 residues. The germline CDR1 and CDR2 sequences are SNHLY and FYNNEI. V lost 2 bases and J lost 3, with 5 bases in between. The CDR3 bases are TGTGCCAGCAGTGAATTCGTCTACGAGCAGTACTTC. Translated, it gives CASSEFVYEQYF.

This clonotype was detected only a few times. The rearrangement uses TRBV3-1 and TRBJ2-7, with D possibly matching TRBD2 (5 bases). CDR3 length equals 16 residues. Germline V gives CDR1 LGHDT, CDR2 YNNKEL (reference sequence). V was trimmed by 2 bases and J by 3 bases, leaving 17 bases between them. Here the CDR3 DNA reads TGTGCCAGCAGCCAAAGCCCGAGTAGGAGCGGCTACGAGCAGTACTTC. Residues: CASSQSPSRSGYEQYF.

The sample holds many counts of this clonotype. CDR3 loop: CSVESLSGRSYEQYF. The CDR3 coding sequence is TGCAGCGTTGAGAGCCTGAGCGGGAGGTCCTACGAGCAGTACTTC. The chain has TRBV29-1 and TRBJ2-7, with 9 positions matching TRBD2. Unmatched junction bases numbered 7, after V lost 3 bases and J lost 1 base. The germline gives CDR1 SQVTM, CDR2 ANQGSEA. This CDR3 comprises 15 residues.

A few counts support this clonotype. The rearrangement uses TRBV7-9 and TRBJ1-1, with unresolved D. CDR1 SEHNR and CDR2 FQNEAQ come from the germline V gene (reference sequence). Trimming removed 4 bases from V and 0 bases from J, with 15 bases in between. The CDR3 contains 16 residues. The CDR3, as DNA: TGTGCCAGCAGCTCCGGCGATAGTGGACTGAACACTGAAGCTTTCTTT. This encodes CASSSGDSGLNTEAFF. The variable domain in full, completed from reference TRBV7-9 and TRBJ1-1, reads DTGVSQNPRHKITKRGQNVTFRCDPISEHNRLYWYRQTLGQGPEFLTYFQNEAQLEKSRLLSDRFSAERPKGSFSTLEIQRTEQGDSAMYLCASSSGDSGLNTEAFFGQGTRLTVV.

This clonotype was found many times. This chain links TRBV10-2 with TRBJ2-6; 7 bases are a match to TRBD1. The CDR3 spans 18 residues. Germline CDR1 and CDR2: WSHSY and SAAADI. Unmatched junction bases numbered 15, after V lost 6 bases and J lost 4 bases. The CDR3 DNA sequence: TGCGCCAGCAGCTCGGACCGGGACAGCCGTTTGGGGGCCAACGTCCTGACTTTC. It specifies CASSSDRDSRLGANVLTF.

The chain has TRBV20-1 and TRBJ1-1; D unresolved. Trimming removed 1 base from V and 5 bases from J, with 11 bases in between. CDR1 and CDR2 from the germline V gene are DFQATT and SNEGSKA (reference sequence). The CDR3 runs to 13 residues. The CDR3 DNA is TGCAGTGCTAGAGCTAGGGAATGGACTGAAGCTTTCTTT. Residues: CSARAREWTEAFF.

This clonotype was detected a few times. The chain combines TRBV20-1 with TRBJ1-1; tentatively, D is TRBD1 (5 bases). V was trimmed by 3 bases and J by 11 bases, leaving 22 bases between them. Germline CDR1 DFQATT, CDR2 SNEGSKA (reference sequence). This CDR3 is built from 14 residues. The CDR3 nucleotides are TGCAGTGCTAGGGACGATCAACCGGGGCTCTCGGCTTTCTTT. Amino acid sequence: CSARDDQPGLSAFF.

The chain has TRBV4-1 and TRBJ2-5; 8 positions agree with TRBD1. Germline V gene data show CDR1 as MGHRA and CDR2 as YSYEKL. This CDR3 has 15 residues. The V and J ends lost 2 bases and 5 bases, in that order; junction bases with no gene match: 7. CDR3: CASSQFGQGGETQYF. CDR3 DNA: TGCGCCAGCAGCCAATTTGGACAGGGTGGCGAGACCCAGTACTTC.

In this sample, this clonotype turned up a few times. The CDR3 reads CAALEESAYGYTF. The CDR3 nucleotides are TGTGCGGCGCTAGAGGAATCTGCCTATGGCTACACCTTC. V gene TRBV6-1 combines with J gene TRBJ1-2; D is uncertain. The length of the CDR3 is 13 residues. Germline CDR1 reads MNHNS; CDR2 reads SASEGT.

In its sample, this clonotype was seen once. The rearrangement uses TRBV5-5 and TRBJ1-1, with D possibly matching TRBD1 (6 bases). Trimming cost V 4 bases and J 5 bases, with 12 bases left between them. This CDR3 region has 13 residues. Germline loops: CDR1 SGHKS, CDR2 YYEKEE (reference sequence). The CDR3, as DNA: TGTGCCAGCAGCATCGGACAGATGACTGAAGCTTTCTTT. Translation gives CASSIGQMTEAFF.

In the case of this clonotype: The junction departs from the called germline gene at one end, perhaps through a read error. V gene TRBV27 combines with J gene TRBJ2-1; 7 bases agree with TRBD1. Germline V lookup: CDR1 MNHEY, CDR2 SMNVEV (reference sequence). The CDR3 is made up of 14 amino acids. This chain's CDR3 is CAGSPGTAYNEQFF. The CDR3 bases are TGTGCCGGCAGTCCCGGGACAGCTTACAATGAGCAGTTCTTC.

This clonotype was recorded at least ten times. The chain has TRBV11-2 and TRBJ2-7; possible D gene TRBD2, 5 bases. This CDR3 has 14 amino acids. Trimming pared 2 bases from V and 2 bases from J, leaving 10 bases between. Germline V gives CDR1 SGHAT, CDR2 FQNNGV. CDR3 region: CASSLMASTYEQYF. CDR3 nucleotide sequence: TGTGCCAGCAGCTTAATGGCTAGCACCTACGAGCAGTACTTC.